The sequence of this T cell receptor beta chain was determined in a study of response to subunit inactivated influenza vaccine. TCRdb fed the RT-PCR reads into MiXCR, producing one record per CDR3 protein. The sample holds about 650,000 distinct CDR3 sequences, 15% to 18% seen once. Study outcomes and limitations: Only a handful of new T cells, the authors suggested, are recruited with each seasonal influenza vaccination.

This clonotype has more than one count but fewer than ten. The target antigen is unknown. Trimming removed 0 bases at V and 3 bases at J, with 10 bases between. The CDR3 totals 15 residues. Germline assignment: CDR1 MGHRA and CDR2 YSYEKL. V gene TRBV4-1 combines with J gene TRBJ2-3; D remains unclear. This sequence originates from a man between 50 and 59 years old who received an inactivated influenza vaccine. The material sequenced was PBMCs from blood, taken roughly 12 days after vaccination. CDR3 amino acids: CASSQDPEITDTQYF. The CDR3 coding sequence is TGCGCCAGCAGCCAAGATCCAGAAATTACAGATACGCAGTATTTT.